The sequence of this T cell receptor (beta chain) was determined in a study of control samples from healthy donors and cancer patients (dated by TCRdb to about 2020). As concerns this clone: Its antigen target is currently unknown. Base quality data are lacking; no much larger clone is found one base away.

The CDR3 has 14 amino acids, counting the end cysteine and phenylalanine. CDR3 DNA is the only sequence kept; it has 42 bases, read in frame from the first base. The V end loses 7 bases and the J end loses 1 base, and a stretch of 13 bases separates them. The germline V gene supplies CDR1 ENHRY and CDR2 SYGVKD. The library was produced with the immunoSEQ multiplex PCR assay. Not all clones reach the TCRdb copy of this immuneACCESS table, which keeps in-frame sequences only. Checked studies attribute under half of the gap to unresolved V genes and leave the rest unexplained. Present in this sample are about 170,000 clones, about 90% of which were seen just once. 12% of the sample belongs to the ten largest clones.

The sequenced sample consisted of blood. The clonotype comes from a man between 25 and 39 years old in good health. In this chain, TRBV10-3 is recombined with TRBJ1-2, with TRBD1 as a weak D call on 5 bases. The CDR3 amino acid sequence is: CAINSGGVNYGYTF. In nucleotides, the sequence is TGTGCCATCAATAGCGGGGGGGTTAACTATGGCTACACCTTC.